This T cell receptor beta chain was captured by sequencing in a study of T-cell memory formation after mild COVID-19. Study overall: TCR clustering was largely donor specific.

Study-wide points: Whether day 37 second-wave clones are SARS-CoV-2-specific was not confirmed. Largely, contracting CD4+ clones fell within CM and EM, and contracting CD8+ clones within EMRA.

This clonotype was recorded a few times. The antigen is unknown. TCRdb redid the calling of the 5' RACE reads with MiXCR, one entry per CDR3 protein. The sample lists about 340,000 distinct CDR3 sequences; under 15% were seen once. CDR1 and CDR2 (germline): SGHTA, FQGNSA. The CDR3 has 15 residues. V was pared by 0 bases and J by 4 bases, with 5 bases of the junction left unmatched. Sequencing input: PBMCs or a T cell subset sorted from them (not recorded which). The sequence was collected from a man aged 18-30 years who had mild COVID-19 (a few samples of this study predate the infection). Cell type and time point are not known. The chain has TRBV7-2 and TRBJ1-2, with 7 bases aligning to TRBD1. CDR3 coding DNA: TGTGCCAGCAGCTTAGCGCTTGCAGGGGGCTATGGCTACACCTTC. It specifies CASSLALAGGYGYTF.